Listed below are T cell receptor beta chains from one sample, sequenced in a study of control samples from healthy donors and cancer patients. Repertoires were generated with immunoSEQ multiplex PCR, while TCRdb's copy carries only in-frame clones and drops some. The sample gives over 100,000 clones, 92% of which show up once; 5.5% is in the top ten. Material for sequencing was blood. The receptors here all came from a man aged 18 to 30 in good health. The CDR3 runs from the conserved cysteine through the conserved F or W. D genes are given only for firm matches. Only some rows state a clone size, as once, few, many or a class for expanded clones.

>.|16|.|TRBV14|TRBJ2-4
CASSLGGPGFKNIQYF
TGTGCCAGCAGCCTGGGGGGCCCTGGTTTCAAAAACATTCAGTACTTC
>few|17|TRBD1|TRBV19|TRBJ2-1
CASSIGRGRGRDNEQFF
TGTGCCAGTAGTATTGGAAGGGGCAGGGGGCGCGACAATGAGCAGTTCTTC
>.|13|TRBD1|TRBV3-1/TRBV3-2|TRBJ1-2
CASSQRTGDGYTF
TGTGCCAGCAGCCAACGGACAGGGGACGGCTACACCTTC
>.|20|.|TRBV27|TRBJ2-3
CASSLFSGAARNLPTDTQYF
TGTGCCAGCAGTTTATTCTCGGGGGCCGCACGGAACCTTCCCACAGATACGCAGTATTTT
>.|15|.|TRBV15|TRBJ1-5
CATSRDVGDNQPQHF
TGTGCCACCAGCAGAGATGTGGGAGACAATCAGCCCCAGCATTTT
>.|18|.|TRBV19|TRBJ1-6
CASSFNAPIGAINSPLHF
TGTGCCAGTAGTTTTAATGCCCCAATTGGAGCCATTAATTCACCCCTCCACTTT
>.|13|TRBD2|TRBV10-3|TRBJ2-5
CAISLAGQETQYF
TGTGCCATCAGCCTAGCGGGGCAAGAGACCCAGTACTTC
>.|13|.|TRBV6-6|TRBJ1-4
CASSYSWDEKLFF
TGTGCCAGCAGTTACTCGTGGGATGAAAAACTGTTTTTT
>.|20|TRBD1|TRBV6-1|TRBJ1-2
CASSVGGQTRSRSTNYGYTF
TGTGCCAGCAGTGTAGGGGGACAGACGAGATCACGTAGCACTAACTATGGCTACACCTTC
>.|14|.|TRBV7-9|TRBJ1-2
CASNPRGLDYGYTF
TGTGCCAGCAACCCGAGGGGCCTAGACTATGGCTACACCTTC
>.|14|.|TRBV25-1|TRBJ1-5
CASGGGGGNQPQHF
TGTGCCAGCGGAGGGGGAGGGGGAAATCAGCCCCAGCATTTT
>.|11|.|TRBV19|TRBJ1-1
CASSIARLAFF
TGTGCCAGTAGTATCGCCAGGCTCGCTTTCTTT